This entry lists 29 T cell receptor beta chains sequenced from one sample in a study of shared clonotypes between healthy human individuals. This table comes from immunoSEQ multiplex PCR, and its TCRdb copy is limited to in-frame clones, with some not included. The table records roughly 2 million clones, 95% of them present only once. The specimen was naive CD4+ T cells sorted from blood. Stated subset: CD45RA+ positively selected. These receptor sequences come from a man younger than 35 in good health.

CDR3 nucleotide sequence: TGTGCCAGCAGCTTAAGCGCAGGATGGGTCTACGAGCAGTACTTC. It encodes CASSLSAGWVYEQYF. The chain couples TRBV7-9 to TRBJ2-7; D uncertain. Germline V CDR1 and CDR2: SEHNR, FQNEAQ (reference sequence). Trimming cost V 2 bases and J 3 bases, with 14 bases left between them. The CDR3 sequence is 15 residues long.

Remarks on this clone: Different DNA sequences within this sample yield the same CDR3. V and J are TRBV9 and TRBJ2-7; 9 bases fit TRBD2. The V and J ends lost 2 bases and 2 bases, in that order; junction bases with no gene match: 5. Germline values: CDR1 SGDLS, CDR2 YYNGEE. The CDR3 sequence is 15 residues long. The DNA of the CDR3 is TGTGCCAGCAGCGTTTCTAGCGGGACAGCCTACGAGCAGTACTTC. It yields the protein CASSVSSGTAYEQYF.

The chain combines TRBV10-2 with TRBJ2-7; tentatively, D is TRBD2 (5 bases). This CDR3 contains 14 residues. The germline V and J ends were trimmed by 8 bases and 3 bases, with 17 bases remaining between them. Germline assignment: CDR1 WSHSY and CDR2 SAAADI. The CDR3 DNA is TGCGCCAGCGGGAGCGGACCTTCGTACTACGAGCAGTACTTC. It translates to CASGSGPSYYEQYF.

This sequence joins TRBV7-6 and TRBJ2-5; D assignment may be TRBD1 or TRBD2 (6 bases each). With 5 bases removed from V and 1 base from J, the gap between germline ends came to 11 bases. Germline V gene lookup returns CDR1 SGHVS and CDR2 FNYEAQ. The CDR3 sequence is 14 residues long. Written as DNA, the CDR3 is TGTGCCAGCAGCGGGGGGCGGGTCCAAGAGACCCAGTACTTC. Translated: CASSGGRVQETQYF.

The rearrangement links TRBV7-2 to TRBJ1-4; TRBD1 matches 10 bases. CDR3 length equals 17 residues. Germline V lookup: CDR1 SGHTA, CDR2 FQGNSA. V dropped 5 bases and J dropped 4; count of bases not matched to a gene: 10. The CDR3 is CASSPRQGAKLNEKLFF. The CDR3 DNA reads TGTGCCAGCAGCCCTCGACAGGGGGCAAAACTTAATGAAAAACTGTTTTTT.

This rearrangement joins TRBV18 to TRBJ1-5; 8 nucleotides match TRBD1. V was pared by 5 bases and J by 4 bases, with 4 bases of the junction left unmatched. This CDR3 region has 14 residues. From germline, CDR1 is KGHSH and CDR2 LQKENI. CDR3 sequence (DNA): TGTGCCAGCTCAAGGGGACAGGTGAATCAGCCCCAGCATTTT. This translates into CASSRGQVNQPQHF.

The rearrangement links TRBV28 to TRBJ1-3; perhaps TRBD1 as D (5 bases). Looked up from germline, CDR1 is MDHEN and CDR2 is SYDVKM. The V end lost 6 bases, the J end lost 6 bases, and 27 bases lay between the germline ends. The CDR3 is made up of 18 amino acids. DNA of the CDR3: TGTGCCAGCAGCCCGGACCGGGGGATAAGGGGTTTATCAAACACCATATATTTT. It specifies CASSPDRGIRGLSNTIYF.

This rearrangement joins TRBV7-8 to TRBJ1-2, with 10 bases lining up with TRBD1. This CDR3 has 14 amino acids. The trim removed 5 bases at V and 3 bases at J, leaving 3 bases unmatched. Germline CDR1 reads SGHVS; CDR2 reads FQNEAQ. CDR3 region: CASSQDRGDYGYTF. The CDR3 nucleotides read TGTGCCAGCAGCCAGGACAGGGGGGACTATGGCTACACCTTC.

This clone was seen just once. V and J are TRBV10-2 and TRBJ1-4; 7 bases agree with TRBD1. Germline V gene sequence: CDR1 WSHSY, CDR2 SAAADI. The CDR3 extends over 12 amino acids. V was pared by 4 bases and J by 7 bases, with 0 bases of the junction left unmatched. CDR3 sequence reads: CASSGDSEKLFF. CDR3 bases: TGCGCCAGCAGTGGGGACAGTGAAAAACTGTTTTTT.

This chain joins TRBV11-1 and TRBJ2-5; 13 bases are a match to TRBD2. The CDR3 runs to 15 residues. CDR1 SGHAT and CDR2 FQDESV come from the germline V gene (reference sequence). Losses at the gene ends were 5 bases for V and 5 bases for J; bases not matched to a gene: 5. CDR3 in DNA: TGTGCCAGCAGCCCTGGACTAGCGGGGGACGAGACCCAGTACTTC. Protein: CASSPGLAGDETQYF.

CDR3 nucleotide sequence: TGTGCCAGCAGCTTAAGGTGGGGGGGAGATACGCAGTATTTT. Protein product: CASSLRWGGDTQYF. The V call is TRBV5-5, the J call TRBJ2-3; 7 positions agree with TRBD2. Per the germline V gene, CDR1 is SGHKS and CDR2 is YYEKEE (reference sequence). The CDR3 consists of 14 residues. Germline trimming cut 2 bases from V and 5 bases from J; bases unmatched to any gene: 5.

V gene TRBV7-9 combines with J gene TRBJ2-1, with 10 bases fitting TRBD2. The CDR3 runs to 15 residues. V gave up 5 bases and J gave up 4 bases; unmatched junction bases: 5. CDR1 and CDR2 from the germline V gene are SEHNR and FQNEAQ (reference sequence). The CDR3 region has the DNA TGTGCCAGCAGCCGGGGACTAGCGATGTACAATGAGCAGTTCTTC. Translation: CASSRGLAMYNEQFF.

The rearrangement uses TRBV20-1 and TRBJ2-7; D ambiguous. Trimming stripped 4 bases from V and 5 bases from J, with 9 bases between. This CDR3 region has 11 residues. Germline CDR1 is DFQATT and CDR2 is SNEGSKA (reference sequence). This CDR3 is CSAMVPDEQYF. CDR3 in DNA: TGCAGTGCTATGGTCCCCGACGAGCAGTACTTC.

The chain recombines TRBV6-4 with TRBJ2-7, with 7 bases matching TRBD2. Germline-derived CDR1 and CDR2 are MRHNA and SNTAGT. The V gene end was trimmed by 6 bases and the J gene end by 5 bases; junction bases not matched to a gene: 22. The CDR3 length is 18 residues. The CDR3 bases are TGTGCCAGCAGCCCTGGGGCAGCGGCTAGCGGTACCAGGGACGAGCAGTACTTC. Translation gives CASSPGAAASGTRDEQYF.

This chain joins TRBV2 and TRBJ2-7; D tentatively reads TRBD1 or TRBD2 (5 bases each). This CDR3 comprises 15 residues. Trimming pared 7 bases from V and 1 base from J, leaving 17 bases between. Germline loops: CDR1 SNHLY, CDR2 FYNNEI. CDR3 in DNA: TGTGCCAGCAAATTCGACGGGGCAGCATCCTACGAGCAGTACTTC. Translated: CASKFDGAASYEQYF.

This chain joins TRBV5-1 and TRBJ2-5; TRBD2 aligns across 10 bases. V lost 2 bases to trimming and J lost 4 bases; unmatched junction nucleotides: 11. This CDR3 spans 17 amino acids. Germline CDR1 is SGHRS and CDR2 is YFSETQ. Here the CDR3 reads CASSLAPTSGARETQYF. CDR3 DNA: TGCGCCAGCAGCTTAGCCCCAACTAGCGGGGCTCGAGAGACCCAGTACTTC. Full variable domain (outside the CDR3, taken from reference TRBV5-1 and TRBJ2-5): KAGVTQTPRYLIKTRGQQVTLSCSPISGHRSVSWYQQTPGQGLQFLFEYFSETQRNKGNFPGRFSGRQFSNSRSEMNVSTLELGDSALYLCASSLAPTSGARETQYFGPGTRLLVL.

V usage is TRBV7-2 and J usage is TRBJ1-5; D is unclear. This CDR3 is built from 12 residues. The V gene's germline CDR1 is SGHTA and CDR2 FQGNSA. V dropped 4 bases and J dropped 5 bases, with 6 bases sitting between them. For the CDR3, the DNA is TGTGCCAGCAGCTCCCCCTATCAGCCCCAGCATTTT. Its protein is CASSSPYQPQHF.

The J gene is TRBJ1-1, the V gene TRBV6-6; D is ambiguous. Germline V gene lookup returns CDR1 MNHNY and CDR2 SVGAGI (reference sequence). V dropped 8 bases and J dropped 4 bases, with 17 bases sitting between them. The CDR3 extends over 14 amino acids. The DNA for the CDR3 is TGTGCCAGCCGCTCCGCAGGTATGAGCACTGAAGCTTTCTTT. This gives the protein CASRSAGMSTEAFF.

V and J are TRBV5-1 and TRBJ2-3, with TRBD2 as a possible D gene (6 bases). Per germline, CDR1 SGHRS and CDR2 YFSETQ. Trimming cost V 8 bases and J 1 base, with 14 bases left between them. The CDR3 runs 14 residues. The CDR3 DNA reads TGCGCCAGTGGCGATGAGCGGGGCACAGATACGCAGTATTTT. Translation: CASGDERGTDTQYF.

This chain connects TRBV30 to TRBJ2-7, with 10 positions matching TRBD2. V shed 0 bases, J shed 6 bases, and the junction held 14 bases outside the gene matches. CDR1 and CDR2 from the germline V gene are GTSNPN and SVGIG (reference sequence). The CDR3 is 17 residues long. CDR3 loop: CAWSVLGGGTSASEQYF. CDR3 nucleotides: TGTGCCTGGAGTGTATTGGGGGGCGGGACTAGCGCGAGCGAGCAGTACTTC.

Points on this clone: This specimen includes other DNA sequences encoding the same CDR3. The chain recombines TRBV6-5 with TRBJ2-7; weak D call: TRBD2 (7 bases). The V end was cut by 5 bases, the J end by 5 bases, with 16 bases between. This CDR3 has 14 amino acids. Germline CDR1 and CDR2: MNHEY and SVGAGI. The CDR3 protein is CASSRGRGADEQYF. Here the CDR3 DNA reads TGTGCCAGCAGTAGGGGGAGGGGGGCGGACGAGCAGTACTTC.

The chain is built from TRBV6-5 and TRBJ2-7; no definite D call. Trimming removed 3 bases at V and 7 bases at J, with 10 bases between. Germline V CDR1 and CDR2: MNHEY, SVGAGI. This CDR3 has 12 amino acids. The CDR3 region is CASSYVVCEQYF. The CDR3 DNA reads as TGTGCCAGCAGTTATGTGGTGTGTGAGCAGTACTTC.

V and J are TRBV30 and TRBJ2-5; no clear D. Germline V CDR1 and CDR2: GTSNPN, SVGIG (reference sequence). The CDR3 extends over 12 amino acids. V was clipped by 5 bases and J by 5 bases, with 12 bases between them. CDR3 residues: CAWELGAETQYF. DNA for the CDR3: TGTGCCTGGGAATTGGGTGCGGAGACCCAGTACTTC.

J is TRBJ1-6 and V is TRBV6-5; D is possibly TRBD1 (6 bases). V lost 2 bases, J lost 5 bases, and 13 bases lay in between. Germline CDR1 is MNHEY and CDR2 is SVGAGI. The CDR3 runs 16 residues. The CDR3 region is CASSYVLGGNNSPLHF. CDR3 coding DNA: TGTGCCAGCAGTTACGTTCTAGGGGGAAATAATTCACCCCTCCACTTT.

This chain joins TRBV10-3 and TRBJ2-6, with a possible D match to TRBD1 (6 bases). V lost 10 bases to trimming and J lost 0 bases, with 16 bases between them. The V gene's germline CDR1 is ENHRY and CDR2 SYGVKD. The CDR3 spans 16 residues. CDR3 in DNA: TGTGCCACCCGGGACACATCACACTCTGGGGCCAACGTCCTGACTTTC. This sequence encodes CATRDTSHSGANVLTF.

The genes are TRBV5-1 and TRBJ1-3; D gene unclear. The germline gives CDR1 SGHRS, CDR2 YFSETQ. This CDR3 contains 15 residues. V dropped 5 bases and J dropped 0 bases, with 12 bases sitting between them. CDR3 in amino acids: CASRPGSFSGNTIYF. CDR3 sequence (DNA): TGCGCCAGCAGACCCGGATCCTTCTCTGGAAACACCATATATTTT.

CDR3 in DNA: TGCAGCACCCGGACAGGGTATGGCTACACCTTC. The encoded protein is CSTRTGYGYTF. The chain combines TRBV29-1 with TRBJ1-2; 8 bases line up with TRBD1. CDR3 length: 11 amino acids. CDR1 is SQVTM and CDR2 is ANQGSEA in the germline V gene. Trimming cost V 8 bases and J 5 bases; bases outside gene matches: 4.

The CDR3 sequence: CASSPLGSETQYF. CDR3 in DNA: TGCGCCAGCAGTCCCCTAGGTAGTGAGACCCAGTACTTC. The J gene is TRBJ2-5, the V gene TRBV4-1; D gene ambiguous. The ends were cut back, 6 bases at V and 5 bases at J, with 13 bases in the middle. Germline CDR1 is MGHRA and CDR2 is YSYEKL. This CDR3 comprises 13 residues.

This clone was seen just once. This chain connects TRBV6-1 to TRBJ2-7, with unresolved D. Per the germline V gene, CDR1 is MNHNS and CDR2 is SASEGT. Trimming shortened V by 3 bases and J by 6 bases, and 15 bases separated the two germline ends. This CDR3 is 14 amino acids long. CDR3 nucleotide sequence: TGTGCCAGCAGTGATAGAGGCAGAGGTGGCGAGCAGTACTTC. Protein product: CASSDRGRGGEQYF.